This T cell receptor beta chain was observed in a study of cytomegalovirus exposure and HLA in healthy donors. CDR1 SGHVS and CDR2 FQNEAQ come from the germline V gene. CDR3 length: 15 residues. V lost 1 base, J lost 0 bases, and 3 bases stayed unmatched. The study ran its PCR with 60 Vbeta and 13 Jbeta primers. The assay was immunoSEQ multiplex PCR, and TCRdb's table has in-frame clones only and misses some. The sample carries 150,000 to 200,000 clones, 65% to 85% recorded once. This TCR was sampled from a girl between 5 and 17 years old in good health and CMV-seropositive. The V gene is TRBV7-8, the J gene TRBJ2-7, with 7 bases lining up with TRBD2. The material sequenced was PBMCs. CDR3 sequence (DNA): TGTGCCAGCAGCTTAGAGGGGAGGGCCTCCTACGAGCAGTACTTC. Protein product: CASSLEGRASYEQYF.